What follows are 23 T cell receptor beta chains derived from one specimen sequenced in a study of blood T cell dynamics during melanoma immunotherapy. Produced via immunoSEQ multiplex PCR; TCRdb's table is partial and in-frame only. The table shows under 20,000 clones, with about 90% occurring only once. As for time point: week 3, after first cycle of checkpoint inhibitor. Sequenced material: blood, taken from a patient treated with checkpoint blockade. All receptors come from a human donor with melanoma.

CDR3 DNA: TGTGCCTGGAGTGATGGTTCCTCGACTAGCGGGAGTTTAATGCTCCACAATGAGCAGTTCTTC. Translating gives CAWSDGSSTSGSLMLHNEQFF. The J gene is TRBJ2-1, the V gene TRBV30, with TRBD2 identical over 12 bases. Germline V CDR1 and CDR2: GTSNPN, SVGIG (reference sequence). V trimming: 1 base; J trimming: 5 bases; junction bases outside the gene matches: 21. The CDR3 runs 21 residues.

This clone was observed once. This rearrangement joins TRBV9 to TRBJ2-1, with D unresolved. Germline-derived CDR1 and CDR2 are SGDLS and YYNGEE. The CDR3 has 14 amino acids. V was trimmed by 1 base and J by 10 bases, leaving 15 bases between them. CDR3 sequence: CASSVSRAREEQFF. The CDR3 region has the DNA TGTGCCAGCAGCGTATCCAGAGCCCGTGAGGAGCAGTTCTTC.

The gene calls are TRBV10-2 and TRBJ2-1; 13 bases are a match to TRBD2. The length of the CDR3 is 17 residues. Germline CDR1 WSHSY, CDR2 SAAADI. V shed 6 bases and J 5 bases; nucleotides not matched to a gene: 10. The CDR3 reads CASRSDPGTSGNNEQFF. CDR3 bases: TGCGCCAGCAGATCTGACCCCGGGACTAGCGGGAACAATGAGCAGTTCTTC.

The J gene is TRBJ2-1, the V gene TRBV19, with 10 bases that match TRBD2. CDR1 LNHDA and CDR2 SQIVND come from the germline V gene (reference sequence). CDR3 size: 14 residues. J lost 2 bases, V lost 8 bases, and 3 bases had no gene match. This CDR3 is CASRLAGAYNEQFF. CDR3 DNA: TGTGCCAGTCGTCTAGCGGGGGCCTACAATGAGCAGTTCTTC.

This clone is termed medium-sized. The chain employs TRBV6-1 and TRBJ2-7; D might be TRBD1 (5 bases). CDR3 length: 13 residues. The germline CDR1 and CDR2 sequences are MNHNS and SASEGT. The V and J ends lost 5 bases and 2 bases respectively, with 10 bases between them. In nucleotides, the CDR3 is TGTGCCAGCAGTTCTACAGGAGCCTACGAGCAGTACTTC. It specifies CASSSTGAYEQYF.

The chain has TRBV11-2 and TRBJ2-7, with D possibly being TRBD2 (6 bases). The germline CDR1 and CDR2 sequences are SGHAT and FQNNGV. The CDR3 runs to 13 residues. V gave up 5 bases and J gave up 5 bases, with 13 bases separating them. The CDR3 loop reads CASSTSGGDEQYF. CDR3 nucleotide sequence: TGTGCCAGCAGCACTTCGGGCGGGGACGAGCAGTACTTC.

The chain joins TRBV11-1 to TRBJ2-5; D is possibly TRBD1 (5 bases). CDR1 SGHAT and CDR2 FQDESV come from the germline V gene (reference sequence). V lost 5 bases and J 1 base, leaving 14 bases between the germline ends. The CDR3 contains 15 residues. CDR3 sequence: CASSTQGGFQETQYF. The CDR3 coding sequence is TGTGCCAGCAGCACTCAGGGTGGCTTCCAAGAGACCCAGTACTTC.

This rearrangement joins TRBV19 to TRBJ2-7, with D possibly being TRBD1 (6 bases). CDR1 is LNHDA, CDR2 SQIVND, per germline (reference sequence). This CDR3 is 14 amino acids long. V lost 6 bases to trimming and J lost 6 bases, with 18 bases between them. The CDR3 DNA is TGTGCCAGTAGCCCGACAGGTGGGTCCGGCGAGCAGTACTTC. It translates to CASSPTGGSGEQYF.

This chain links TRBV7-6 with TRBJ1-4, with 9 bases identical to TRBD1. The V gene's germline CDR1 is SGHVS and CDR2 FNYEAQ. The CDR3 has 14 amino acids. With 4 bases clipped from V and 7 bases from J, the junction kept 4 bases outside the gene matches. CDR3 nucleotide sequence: TGTGCCAGCAGCTCACAGGGGGCAAGTGAAAAACTGTTTTTT. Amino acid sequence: CASSSQGASEKLFF.

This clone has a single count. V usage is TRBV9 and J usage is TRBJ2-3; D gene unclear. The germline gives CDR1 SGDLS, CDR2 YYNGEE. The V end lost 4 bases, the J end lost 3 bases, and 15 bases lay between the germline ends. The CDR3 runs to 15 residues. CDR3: CASSFRPEETDTQYF. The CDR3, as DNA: TGTGCCAGCAGCTTCCGACCCGAAGAAACAGATACGCAGTATTTT.

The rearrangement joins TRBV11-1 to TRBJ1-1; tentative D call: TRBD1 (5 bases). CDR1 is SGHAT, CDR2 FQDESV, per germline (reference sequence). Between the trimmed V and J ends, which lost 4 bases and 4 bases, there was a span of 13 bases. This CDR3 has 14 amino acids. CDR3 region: CASSSAQGVTEAFF. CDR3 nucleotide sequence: TGTGCCAGCAGCTCCGCGCAGGGCGTCACTGAAGCTTTCTTT.

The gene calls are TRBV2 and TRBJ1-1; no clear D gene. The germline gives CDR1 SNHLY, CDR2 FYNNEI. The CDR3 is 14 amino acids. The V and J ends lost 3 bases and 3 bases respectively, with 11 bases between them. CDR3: CASSEDRRDTEAFF. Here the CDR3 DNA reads TGTGCCAGCAGTGAGGATAGGAGGGACACTGAAGCTTTCTTT.

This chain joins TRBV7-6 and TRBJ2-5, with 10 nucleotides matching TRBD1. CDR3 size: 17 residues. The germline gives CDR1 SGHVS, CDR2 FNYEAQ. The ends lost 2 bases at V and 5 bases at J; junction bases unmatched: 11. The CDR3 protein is CASSLFVGQGSVETQYF. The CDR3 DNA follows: TGTGCCAGCAGCTTATTTGTGGGACAGGGGAGTGTGGAGACCCAGTACTTC.

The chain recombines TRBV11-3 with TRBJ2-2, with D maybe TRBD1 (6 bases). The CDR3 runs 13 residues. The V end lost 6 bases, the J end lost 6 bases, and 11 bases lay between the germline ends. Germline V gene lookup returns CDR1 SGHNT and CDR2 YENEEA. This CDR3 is CASSSGVSGELFF. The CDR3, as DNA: TGTGCCAGCAGTTCAGGGGTATCCGGGGAGCTGTTTTTT.

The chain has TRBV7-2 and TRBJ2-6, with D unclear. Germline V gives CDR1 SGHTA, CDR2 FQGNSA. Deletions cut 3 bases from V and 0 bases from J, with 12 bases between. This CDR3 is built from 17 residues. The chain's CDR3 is CASSFASVSSGANVLTF. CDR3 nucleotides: TGTGCCAGCAGCTTCGCGTCCGTTAGCTCTGGGGCCAACGTCCTGACTTTC.

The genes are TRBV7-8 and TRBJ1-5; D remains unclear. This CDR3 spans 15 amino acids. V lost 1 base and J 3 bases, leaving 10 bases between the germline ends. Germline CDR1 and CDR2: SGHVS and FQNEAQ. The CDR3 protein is CASSLDLGINQPQHF. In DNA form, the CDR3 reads TGTGCCAGCAGCTTAGACTTGGGGATCAATCAGCCCCAGCATTTT.

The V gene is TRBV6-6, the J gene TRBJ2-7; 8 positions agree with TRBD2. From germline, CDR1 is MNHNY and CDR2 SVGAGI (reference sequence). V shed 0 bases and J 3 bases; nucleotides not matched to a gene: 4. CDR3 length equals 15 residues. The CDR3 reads CASSYSPSGRYEQYF. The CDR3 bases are TGTGCCAGCAGTTACTCGCCTAGCGGGCGCTACGAGCAGTACTTC.

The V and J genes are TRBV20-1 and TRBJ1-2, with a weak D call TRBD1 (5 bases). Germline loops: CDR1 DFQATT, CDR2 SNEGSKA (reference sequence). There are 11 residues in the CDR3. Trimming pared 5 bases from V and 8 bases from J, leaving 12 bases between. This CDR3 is CSALAGNGYTF. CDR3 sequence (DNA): TGCAGTGCTTTGGCAGGGAACGGCTACACCTTC.

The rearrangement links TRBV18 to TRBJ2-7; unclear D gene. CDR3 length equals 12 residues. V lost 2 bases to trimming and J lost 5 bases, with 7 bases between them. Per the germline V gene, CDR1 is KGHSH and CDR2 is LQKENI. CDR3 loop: CASSPGQHEQYF. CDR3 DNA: TGTGCCAGCTCACCAGGTCAGCACGAGCAGTACTTC.

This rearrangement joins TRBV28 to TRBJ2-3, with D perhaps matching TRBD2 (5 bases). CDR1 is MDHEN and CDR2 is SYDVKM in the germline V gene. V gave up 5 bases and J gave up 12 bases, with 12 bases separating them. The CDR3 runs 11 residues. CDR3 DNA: TGTGCCAGCAGTGACTACTTGCCTCAGTATTTT. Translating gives CASSDYLPQYF.

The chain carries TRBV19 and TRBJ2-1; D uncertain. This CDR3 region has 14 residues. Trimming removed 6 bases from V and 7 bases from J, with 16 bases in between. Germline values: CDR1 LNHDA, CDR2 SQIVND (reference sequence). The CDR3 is CASRQPSSGNEQFF. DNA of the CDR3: TGTGCCAGTAGGCAGCCATCCAGTGGGAATGAGCAGTTCTTC.

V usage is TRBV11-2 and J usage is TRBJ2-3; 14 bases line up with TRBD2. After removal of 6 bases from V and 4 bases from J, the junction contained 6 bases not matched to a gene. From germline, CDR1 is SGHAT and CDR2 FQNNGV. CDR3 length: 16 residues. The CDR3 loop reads CASSRLAGGPADTQYF. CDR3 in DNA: TGTGCCAGCAGTAGACTAGCGGGAGGGCCCGCAGATACGCAGTATTTT.

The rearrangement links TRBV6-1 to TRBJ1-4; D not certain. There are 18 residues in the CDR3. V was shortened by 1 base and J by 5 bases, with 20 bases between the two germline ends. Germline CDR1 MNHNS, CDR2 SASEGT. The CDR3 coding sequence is TGTGCCAGCAGTGAAGGGGTCTTAGGACCGAGAAGAAATGAAAAACTGTTTTTT. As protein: CASSEGVLGPRRNEKLFF.